This T cell receptor beta chain was sequenced during a study of blood T cell repertoires in COVID-19. In the study overall: There were acute and convalescent COVID-19 samples, and they came from the United States, Italy and Spain.

In the authors' methods: Amplification of reference gene primers provided the estimated nucleated cell counts. The protocol was immunoSEQ multiplex PCR, while the TCRdb copy is restricted to in-frame clones and leaves out a portion. V and J calls and clone size come straight from that table; D and trimming were deduced from the DNA. The sample holds approximately 120,000 clones, approximately 87% seen once. Sequenced sample: peripheral blood. This receptor was obtained from a woman aged 55-70 years with acute or convalescent COVID-19.

The CDR3 region has the DNA TGTGCCAGCAGCATCACTAGCGGGGATGAGCAGTTCTTC. This codes for CASSITSGDEQFF. V usage is TRBV3-1 (or the pseudogene TRBV3-2) and J usage is TRBJ2-1, with 10 nucleotides matching TRBD2. CDR3 length: 13 residues. Looked up from germline, CDR1 is LGHDT and CDR2 is YNNKEL (reference sequence). V lost 5 bases, J lost 8 bases, and 3 bases stayed unmatched.